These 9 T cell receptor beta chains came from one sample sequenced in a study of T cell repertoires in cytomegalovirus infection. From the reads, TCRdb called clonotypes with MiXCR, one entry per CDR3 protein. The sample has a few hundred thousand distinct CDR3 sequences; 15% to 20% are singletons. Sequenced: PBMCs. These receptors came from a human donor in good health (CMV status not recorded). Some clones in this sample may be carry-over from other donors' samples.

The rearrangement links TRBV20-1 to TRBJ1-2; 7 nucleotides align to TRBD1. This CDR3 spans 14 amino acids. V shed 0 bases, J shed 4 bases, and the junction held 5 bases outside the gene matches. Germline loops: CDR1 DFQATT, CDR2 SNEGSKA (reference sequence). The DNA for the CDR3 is TGCAGTGCTAGAGATCCCAGGGGGACCTATGGCTACACCTTC. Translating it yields CSARDPRGTYGYTF.

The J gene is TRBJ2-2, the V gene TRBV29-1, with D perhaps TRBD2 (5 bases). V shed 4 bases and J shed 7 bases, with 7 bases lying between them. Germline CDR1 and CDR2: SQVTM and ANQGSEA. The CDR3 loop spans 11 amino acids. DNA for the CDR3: TGCAGCGTTGGAGGGAGCGGGGAGCTGTTTTTT. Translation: CSVGGSGELFF.

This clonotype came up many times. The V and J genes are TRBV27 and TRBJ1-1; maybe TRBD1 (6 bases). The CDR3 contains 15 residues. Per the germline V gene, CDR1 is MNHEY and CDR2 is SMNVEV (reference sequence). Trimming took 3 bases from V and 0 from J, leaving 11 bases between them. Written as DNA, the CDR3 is TGTGCCAGCAGTTTGGCCGGGGGCATGAACACTGAAGCTTTCTTT. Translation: CASSLAGGMNTEAFF.

The CDR3 DNA is TGTGCCAGCAGGCCGGGGCTAGCCTCCTACGAGCAGTACTTC. This codes for CASRPGLASYEQYF. V gene TRBV2 combines with J gene TRBJ2-7; D tentatively reads TRBD1 or TRBD2 (5 bases each). This CDR3 has 14 amino acids. Germline lookup yields CDR1 SNHLY and CDR2 FYNNEI. The V and J ends lost 6 bases and 0 bases respectively, with 12 bases between them. The full variable domain, with the rest looked up from reference TRBV2 and TRBJ2-7, is EPEVTQTPSHQVTQMGQEVILRCVPISNHLYFYWYRQILGQKVEFLVSFYNNEISEKSEIFDDQFSVERPDGSNFTLKIRSTKLEDSAMYFCASRPGLASYEQYFGPGTRLTVT.

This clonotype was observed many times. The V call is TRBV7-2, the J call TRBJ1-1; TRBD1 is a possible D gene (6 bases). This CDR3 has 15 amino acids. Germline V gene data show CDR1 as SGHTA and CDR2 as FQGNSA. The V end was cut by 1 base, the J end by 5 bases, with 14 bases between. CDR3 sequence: CASSLGSRGSTEAFF. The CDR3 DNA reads TGTGCCAGCAGCTTAGGTTCCAGGGGATCGACTGAAGCTTTCTTT.

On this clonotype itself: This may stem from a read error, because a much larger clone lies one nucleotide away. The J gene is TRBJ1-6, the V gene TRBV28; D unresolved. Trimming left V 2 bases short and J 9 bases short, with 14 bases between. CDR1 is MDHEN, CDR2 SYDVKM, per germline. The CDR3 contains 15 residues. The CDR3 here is CASSLMAGTRSPLHF. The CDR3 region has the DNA TGTGCCAGCAGTTTAATGGCAGGAACTCGTTCACCCCTCCACTTT.

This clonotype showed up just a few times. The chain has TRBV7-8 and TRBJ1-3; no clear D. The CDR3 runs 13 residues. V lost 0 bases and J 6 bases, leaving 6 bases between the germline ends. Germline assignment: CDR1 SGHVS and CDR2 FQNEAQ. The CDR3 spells CASSLARENTIYF. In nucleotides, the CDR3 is TGTGCCAGCAGCTTAGCACGGGAAAACACCATATATTTT.

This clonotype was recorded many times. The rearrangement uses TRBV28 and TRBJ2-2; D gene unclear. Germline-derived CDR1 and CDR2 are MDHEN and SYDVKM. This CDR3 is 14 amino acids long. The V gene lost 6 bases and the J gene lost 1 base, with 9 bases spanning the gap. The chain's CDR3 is CASRHHVNTGELFF. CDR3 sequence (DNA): TGTGCCAGCAGGCATCATGTGAACACCGGGGAGCTGTTTTTT.

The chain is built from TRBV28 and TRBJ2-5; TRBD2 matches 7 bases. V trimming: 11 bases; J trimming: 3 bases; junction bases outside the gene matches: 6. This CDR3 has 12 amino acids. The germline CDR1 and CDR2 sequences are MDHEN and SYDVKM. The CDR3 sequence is CAVLAEEETQYF. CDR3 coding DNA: TGTGCCGTCCTAGCGGAAGAAGAGACCCAGTACTTC.